This is a list of T cell receptor beta chains from one sample in a study of Graves' ophthalmopathy and Graves' hyperthyroidism. TCRdb reanalysed the multiplex PCR reads using MiXCR and keeps one entry per CDR3 protein. The sample has 650,000 to 900,000 distinct CDR3 sequences; 40% are singletons. Source material: peripheral blood. The receptors shown here come from an adult man with Graves' ophthalmopathy. CDR3s include the opening cysteine and the closing phenylalanine or tryptophan. A D gene is named only where the DNA matches it firmly. Size is omitted from some rows. Given values are once, few, many or a class for expanded clones.

NA	TRBV7-9	TRBJ2-2	NA	CASSLRRVDTGELFF	TGTGCCAGCAGCTTAAGGAGGGTGGACACCGGGGAGCTGTTTTTT
many	TRBV7-3	TRBJ1-1	NA	CASSRTDDAEAFF	TGTGCCAGCAGTAGGACAGATGACGCTGAAGCTTTCTTT
few	TRBV7-9	TRBJ1-5	NA	CASSFTGPEGNQPQHF	TGTGCCAGCAGCTTTACAGGGCCCGAGGGCAATCAGCCCCAGCATTTT
many	TRBV14	TRBJ2-7	NA	CASSQGIWRYEQYF	TGTGCCAGCAGCCAAGGAATCTGGCGCTACGAGCAGTACTTC
NA	TRBV7-9	TRBJ2-5	NA	CAWSVGDEETQYF	TGTGCCTGGAGTGTAGGAGACGAAGAGACCCAGTACTTC
many	TRBV15	TRBJ1-1	NA	CATSTRPTGFEAFF	TGTGCCACCAGCACTAGGCCCACAGGTTTCGAGGCTTTCTTT
NA	TRBV20-1	TRBJ1-1	NA	CSARDRNRMNTEAFF	TGCAGTGCTAGAGATAGGAACAGAATGAACACTGAAGCTTTCTTT
once	TRBV7-6	TRBJ2-7	TRBD2	CASSLLAGGSVQYF	TGTGCCAGCAGTTTGCTAGCGGGAGGGTCCGTACAGTACTTC
few	TRBV7-9	TRBJ2-7	NA	CASSQGYDYEQYF	TGTGCCAGCAGCCAGGGCTATGATTACGAGCAGTACTTC
NA	TRBV4-1	TRBJ1-5	NA	CASSQVTTQPQHF	TGCGCCAGCAGCCAAGTAACTACCCAGCCCCAGCATTTT
NA	TRBV7-9	TRBJ2-2	NA	CASSQERTGELFF	TGTGCCAGCAGCCAAGAAAGGACCGGGGAGCTGTTTTTT
few	TRBV10-2	TRBJ2-7	NA	CASSGGVAYEQYF	TGCGCCAGCAGTGGAGGGGTGGCCTACGAGCAGTACTTC
few	TRBV2	TRBJ1-2	NA	CASSPSFATAIITYGYTF	TGTGCCAGCAGCCCATCATTCGCGACAGCTATAATTACCTATGGCTACACCTTC
NA	TRBV3-1	TRBJ2-7	NA	CASSQDSEQYF	TGTGCCAGCAGCCAAGATTCCGAGCAGTACTTC
many	TRBV7-9	TRBJ2-7	NA	CASSSGPRSYEQYF	TGTGCCAGCAGTTCCGGGCCTCGCTCCTACGAGCAGTACTTC
few	TRBV19	TRBJ1-5	NA	CASTRTFDSNQPQHF	TGTGCCAGTACCCGGACGTTTGATAGCAATCAGCCCCAGCATTTT
many	TRBV7-2	TRBJ2-5	NA	CASSLVVAQYF	TGTGCCAGCAGCTTAGTTGTCGCCCAGTACTTC
NA	TRBV15	TRBJ1-1	NA	CATSRDFGEQFF	TGTGCCACCAGCAGAGATTTTGGTGAGCAGTTCTTT
NA	TRBV7-9	TRBJ2-7	NA	CASSSGQGSVLYEQYF	TGTGCCAGCAGCTCGGGGCAGGGAAGTGTGTTGTACGAGCAGTACTTC
NA	TRBV7-2	TRBJ2-7	NA	CASSLRGDSTYEQYF	TGTGCCAGCAGCTTAAGGGGGGACAGCACCTACGAGCAGTACTTC
many	TRBV29-1	TRBJ1-1	TRBD1	CSVEKQDRGLNTEAFF	TGCAGCGTTGAGAAGCAGGACAGGGGCTTGAACACTGAAGCTTTCTTT
NA	TRBV6-5	TRBJ2-7	NA	CASSYGSRSYEQYF	TGTGCCAGCAGTTACGGCAGCCGCTCCTACGAGCAGTACTTC
NA	TRBV7-2	TRBJ1-5	NA	CASSLGQRHQPQHF	TGTGCCAGCAGTTTAGGGCAGCGCCATCAGCCCCAGCATTTT
many	TRBV7-9	TRBJ1-1	TRBD1	CASGLPGQGQNTEAFF	TGTGCCAGCGGGCTTCCGGGACAGGGTCAGAACACTGAAGCTTTCTTT
few	TRBV7-9	TRBJ1-5	NA	CASSIDRPFNQPQHF	TGTGCCAGCAGCATTGACAGGCCCTTCAATCAGCCCCAGCATTTT
NA	TRBV6-6	TRBJ2-7	TRBD1	CASSYKGQGYEQYF	TGTGCCAGCAGTTACAAGGGACAGGGCTACGAGCAGTACTTC
NA	TRBV20-1	TRBJ1-5	NA	CSARGPRWRNNQPRHF	TGCAGTGCTAGAGGTCCCCGATGGAGGAACAATCAGCCCCGGCATTTT
NA	TRBV29-1	TRBJ2-7	TRBD2	CSVEISGNSYEQYF	TGCAGCGTTGAAATTAGCGGGAACTCCTACGAGCAGTACTTC
few	TRBV5-1	TRBJ1-2	NA	CASSLGAGFENYGYTF	TGCGCCAGCAGCCTGGGGGCGGGTTTCGAAAACTATGGCTACACCTTC
few	TRBV24-1	TRBJ2-2	NA	CATSALGGVVDGELFF	TGTGCCACCAGTGCCCTCGGAGGGGTGGTAGACGGGGAGCTGTTTTTT
many	TRBV7-2	TRBJ1-2	NA	CASSQYLLGVNGYTF	TGTGCCAGCAGCCAATACTTGTTGGGTGTTAATGGCTACACCTTC
NA	TRBV29-1	TRBJ2-5	TRBD1	CSVRGQNQETQYF	TGCAGCGTGAGGGGACAGAATCAAGAGACCCAGTACTTC
many	TRBV10-3	TRBJ1-2	NA	CAISVTEDYGYTF	TGTGCCATCAGTGTAACAGAAGACTATGGCTACACCTTC
NA	TRBV10-3	TRBJ1-2	NA	CASSILDIYGYTF	TGTGCCAGCAGCATCCTCGATATCTATGGCTACACCTTC
few	TRBV25-1	TRBJ1-6	NA	CARVPGRVGSPLHF	TGTGCTAGAGTCCCGGGGAGGGTAGGGTCACCCCTCCACTTT
many	TRBV5-8	TRBJ2-7	TRBD1	CASSQTGSYEQYF	TGTGCCAGCAGCCAGACAGGGTCCTACGAGCAGTACTTC
many	TRBV2	TRBJ2-7	TRBD1	CASKYSGTVTYEQYF	TGTGCCAGCAAATACTCCGGGACAGTAACCTACGAGCAGTACTTC
many	TRBV7-2	TRBJ1-5	NA	CASSSQSPHQPQHF	TGTGCCAGCAGCTCCCAGTCACCTCATCAGCCCCAGCATTTT
few	TRBV10-3	TRBJ1-4	NA	CASSGPEKGEKLFF	TGTGCCAGCAGTGGACCAGAAAAAGGAGAAAAACTGTTTTTT
NA	TRBV10-3	TRBJ2-1	NA	CATSRPGDNEQFF	TGTGCCACCTCGAGGCCAGGGGACAATGAGCAGTTCTTC
few	TRBV4-1	TRBJ1-2	TRBD1	CASSQEGTAYGYTF	TGCGCCAGCAGCCAAGAAGGGACAGCCTATGGCTACACCTTC
once	TRBV7-3	TRBJ2-7	NA	CASSLLGGPSYEQYF	TGTGCCAGCAGCTTACTGGGAGGACCCTCCTACGAGCAGTACTTC